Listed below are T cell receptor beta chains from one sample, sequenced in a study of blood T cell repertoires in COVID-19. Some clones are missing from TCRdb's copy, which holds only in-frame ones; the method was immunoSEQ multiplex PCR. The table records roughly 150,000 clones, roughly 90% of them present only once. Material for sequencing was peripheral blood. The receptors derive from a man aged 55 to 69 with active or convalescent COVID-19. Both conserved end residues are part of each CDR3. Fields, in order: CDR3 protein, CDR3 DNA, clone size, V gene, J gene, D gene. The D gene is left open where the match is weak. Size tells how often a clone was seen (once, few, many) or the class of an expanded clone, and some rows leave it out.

CDR3 protein: CAWSVGGEETQYF
CDR3 DNA: TGTGCCTGGAGTGTAGGGGGAGAAGAGACCCAGTACTTC
clone size: NA
V gene: TRBV30
J gene: TRBJ2-5
D gene: NA

CDR3 protein: CASSLVPNRVEQYF
CDR3 DNA: TGTGCCAGCAGCTTAGTTCCAAACAGGGTCGAGCAGTACTTC
clone size: NA
V gene: TRBV11-2
J gene: TRBJ2-7
D gene: NA

CDR3 protein: CASSYPGQGGYGYTF
CDR3 DNA: TGTGCCAGCAGTTACCCGGGACAGGGGGGCTATGGCTACACCTTC
clone size: once
V gene: TRBV6-6
J gene: TRBJ1-2
D gene: TRBD1

CDR3 protein: CASSVDRGRGLWTDTQYF
CDR3 DNA: TGTGCCAGCAGCGTAGACCGAGGCAGGGGCCTTTGGACAGATACGCAGTATTTT
clone size: NA
V gene: TRBV9
J gene: TRBJ2-3
D gene: NA

CDR3 protein: CASSLFGTAYEQYF
CDR3 DNA: TGTGCCAGCAGCTTATTCGGGACAGCCTACGAGCAGTACTTC
clone size: NA
V gene: TRBV7-9
J gene: TRBJ2-7
D gene: TRBD1

CDR3 protein: CASSPQAGGRGYTF
CDR3 DNA: TGTGCCAGCTCACCACAAGCGGGGGGTAGGGGCTACACCTTC
clone size: few
V gene: TRBV18
J gene: TRBJ1-2
D gene: NA

CDR3 protein: CASSQEWDTNQPQHF
CDR3 DNA: TGTGCCAGCAGCCAAGAGTGGGACACTAATCAGCCCCAGCATTTT
clone size: NA
V gene: TRBV4-2
J gene: TRBJ1-5
D gene: NA

CDR3 protein: CASSTGTGGSANYGYTF
CDR3 DNA: TGTGCCAGCAGCACTGGGACAGGGGGTTCCGCTAACTATGGCTACACCTTC
clone size: NA
V gene: TRBV5-4
J gene: TRBJ1-2
D gene: TRBD1

CDR3 protein: CSVYVRTSGRYNEQFF
CDR3 DNA: TGCAGCGTCTACGTTCGGACTAGCGGGAGGTACAATGAGCAGTTCTTC
clone size: NA
V gene: TRBV29-1
J gene: TRBJ2-1
D gene: TRBD2

CDR3 protein: CASRRAGAYEQYF
CDR3 DNA: TGTGCCAGTAGGCGGGCAGGGGCCTACGAGCAGTACTTC
clone size: NA
V gene: TRBV19
J gene: TRBJ2-7
D gene: NA

CDR3 protein: CASTLGNTIYF
CDR3 DNA: TGTGCCAGCACCTTGGGAAACACCATATATTTT
clone size: NA
V gene: TRBV6-5
J gene: TRBJ1-3
D gene: NA

CDR3 protein: CAISGQGAWTNYGYTF
CDR3 DNA: TGTGCCATCAGCGGACAGGGGGCCTGGACTAACTATGGCTACACCTTC
clone size: NA
V gene: TRBV10-3
J gene: TRBJ1-2
D gene: TRBD1

CDR3 protein: CASSFPDRNEQFF
CDR3 DNA: TGTGCCAGCAGTTTCCCGGACAGAAATGAGCAGTTCTTC
clone size: NA
V gene: TRBV12-3/TRBV12-4
J gene: TRBJ2-1
D gene: NA

CDR3 protein: CASSPGGAGSTTGELFF
CDR3 DNA: TGTGCCAGCTCACCAGGGGGCGCAGGTTCGACCACCGGGGAGCTGTTTTTT
clone size: once
V gene: TRBV18
J gene: TRBJ2-2
D gene: NA

CDR3 protein: CASSVGQYYNSPLHF
CDR3 DNA: TGTGCCAGCAGCGTAGGGCAGTATTATAATTCACCCCTCCACTTT
clone size: NA
V gene: TRBV9
J gene: TRBJ1-6
D gene: NA

CDR3 protein: CASSLGSGYGYTF
CDR3 DNA: TGTGCCAGCAGCTTAGGGTCGGGTTATGGCTACACCTTC
clone size: NA
V gene: TRBV7-2
J gene: TRBJ1-2
D gene: NA

CDR3 protein: CASSPPTSGAFTGELFF
CDR3 DNA: TGTGCCAGCTCACCACCGACTAGCGGGGCTTTCACCGGGGAGCTGTTTTTT
clone size: NA
V gene: TRBV18
J gene: TRBJ2-2
D gene: TRBD2

CDR3 protein: CASSLDGSTREAFF
CDR3 DNA: TGCGCCAGCAGCTTGGATGGCTCAACCCGAGAAGCTTTCTTT
clone size: NA
V gene: TRBV5-1
J gene: TRBJ1-1
D gene: NA

CDR3 protein: CASRPTGRASPLHF
CDR3 DNA: TGTGCTAGCAGGCCGACAGGACGAGCTTCACCCCTCCACTTT
clone size: NA
V gene: TRBV6-5
J gene: TRBJ1-6
D gene: NA

CDR3 protein: CAIRRTEMNTEAFF
CDR3 DNA: TGTGCCATAAGAAGGACAGAGATGAACACTGAAGCTTTCTTT
clone size: NA
V gene: TRBV10-3
J gene: TRBJ1-1
D gene: NA

CDR3 protein: CASYLGTSAHNEQFF
CDR3 DNA: TGTGCCAGTTACCTCGGGACTAGCGCTCACAATGAGCAGTTCTTC
clone size: NA
V gene: TRBV11-2
J gene: TRBJ2-1
D gene: TRBD2

CDR3 protein: CASSLAPGQPNQPQHF
CDR3 DNA: TGTGCCAGCAGCTTAGCGCCGGGACAGCCTAATCAGCCCCAGCATTTT
clone size: NA
V gene: TRBV7-8
J gene: TRBJ1-5
D gene: TRBD1

CDR3 protein: CASSLDGGSTEQYF
CDR3 DNA: TGTGCCAGCAGCCTGGACGGGGGTTCGACCGAGCAGTACTTC
clone size: NA
V gene: TRBV5-4
J gene: TRBJ2-7
D gene: NA

CDR3 protein: CASSRTVGGGGCQPQHF
CDR3 DNA: TGTGCCAGCAGCAGAACTGTCGGTGGGGGCGGGTGTCAGCCCCAGCATTTT
clone size: NA
V gene: TRBV21-1
J gene: TRBJ1-5
D gene: NA

CDR3 protein: CASSPSGTGNTIYF
CDR3 DNA: TGCGCCAGCAGTCCCTCGGGAACTGGAAACACCATATATTTT
clone size: NA
V gene: TRBV10-1
J gene: TRBJ1-3
D gene: NA

CDR3 protein: CASSPRTSGYYEQYF
CDR3 DNA: TGTGCCAGCAGCCCACGGACTAGCGGGTACTACGAGCAGTACTTC
clone size: NA
V gene: TRBV9
J gene: TRBJ2-7
D gene: TRBD2

CDR3 protein: CASSVVSGGGSGEQFF
CDR3 DNA: TGTGCCAGCAGCGTAGTCAGCGGGGGCGGTTCGGGTGAGCAGTTCTTC
clone size: NA
V gene: TRBV9
J gene: TRBJ2-1
D gene: TRBD2

CDR3 protein: CASSRASGNTDTQYF
CDR3 DNA: TGTGCCAGTAGTAGGGCTAGCGGGAACACAGATACGCAGTATTTT
clone size: NA
V gene: TRBV19
J gene: TRBJ2-3
D gene: TRBD2

CDR3 protein: CASSSSGQENYGYTF
CDR3 DNA: TGTGCCAGTAGTAGTTCGGGACAGGAGAACTATGGCTACACCTTC
clone size: NA
V gene: TRBV19
J gene: TRBJ1-2
D gene: TRBD1

CDR3 protein: CAITQGRGLDSYEQYF
CDR3 DNA: TGTGCCATCACTCAGGGGAGGGGTTTGGACTCCTACGAGCAGTACTTC
clone size: NA
V gene: TRBV10-3
J gene: TRBJ2-7
D gene: NA

CDR3 protein: CASSPDRTILNTEAFF
CDR3 DNA: TGCGCCAGCAGCCCAGACAGGACCATTTTGAACACTGAAGCTTTCTTT
clone size: NA
V gene: TRBV5-1
J gene: TRBJ1-1
D gene: NA

CDR3 protein: CASSSYKDFVEHTIYF
CDR3 DNA: TGTGCCAGCAGCTCCTATAAGGACTTTGTGGAGCACACCATATATTTT
clone size: NA
V gene: TRBV7-9
J gene: TRBJ1-3
D gene: NA

CDR3 protein: CASSQPLAGGRTDTQYF
CDR3 DNA: TGTGCCAGCAGCCAACCTTTAGCGGGGGGGCGGACAGATACGCAGTATTTT
clone size: NA
V gene: TRBV3-1/TRBV3-2
J gene: TRBJ2-3
D gene: TRBD2

CDR3 protein: CASSQEGAGLSYNEQFF
CDR3 DNA: TGTGCCAGCAGCCAAGAAGGAGCGGGTCTCTCCTACAATGAGCAGTTCTTC
clone size: few
V gene: TRBV4-2
J gene: TRBJ2-1
D gene: NA

CDR3 protein: CATSDLVGSEQFF
CDR3 DNA: TGTGCCACCAGTGATTTGGTGGGGAGTGAGCAGTTCTTC
clone size: NA
V gene: TRBV24-1
J gene: TRBJ2-1
D gene: NA

CDR3 protein: CASSLRTGHTEAFF
CDR3 DNA: TGTGCCAGCAGCTTGAGGACAGGGCACACTGAAGCTTTCTTT
clone size: NA
V gene: TRBV7-6
J gene: TRBJ1-1
D gene: TRBD1